Listed here are 8 T cell receptor beta chains from one sample, sequenced in a study of cytomegalovirus exposure and HLA in healthy donors. With 60 Vbeta and 13 Jbeta primers, the PCR was carried out. Sequencing used immunoSEQ multiplex PCR; TCRdb keeps in-frame clones, though not all of them. The sample includes approximately 140,000 clones. Sequencing was performed on PBMCs. Every receptor here comes from a woman aged 18-29 years in good health and CMV-seronegative.

The rearrangement links TRBV10-3 to TRBJ1-2, with TRBD1 as a possible D gene (6 bases). V was trimmed by 2 bases and J by 2 bases, leaving 15 bases between them. Germline values: CDR1 ENHRY, CDR2 SYGVKD. There are 16 residues in the CDR3. The CDR3 nucleotides are TGTGCCATCAGTGAGCTAACAGGGCCTACCAACTATGGCTACACCTTC. It specifies CAISELTGPTNYGYTF.

V and J are TRBV29-1 and TRBJ1-2; 8 positions agree with TRBD1. Per germline, CDR1 SQVTM and CDR2 ANQGSEA. This CDR3 contains 14 residues. J lost 7 bases, V lost 6 bases, and 13 bases had no gene match. CDR3 protein: CSVRWAGGVFGYTF. DNA of the CDR3: TGCAGCGTCCGCTGGGCAGGGGGCGTTTTTGGCTACACCTTC.

V and J are TRBV11-2 and TRBJ2-1, with 9 bases fitting TRBD2. This CDR3 has 16 residues. The junction had 11 bases not matched to a gene; V was cut back by 5 bases and J by 6 bases. Germline V gene data show CDR1 as SGHAT and CDR2 as FQNNGV. The CDR3 nucleotides read TGTGCCAGCAGCGGGTGGAGTGGGACTAGCATCAATGAGCAGTTCTTC. Its protein product is CASSGWSGTSINEQFF.

The chain employs TRBV7-2 and TRBJ2-2, with D possibly being TRBD2 (5 bases). The germline CDR1 and CDR2 sequences are SGHTA and FQGNSA. Trimming shortened V by 4 bases and J by 6 bases, and 12 bases separated the two germline ends. This CDR3 is built from 14 residues. CDR3 sequence (DNA): TGTGCCAGCAGCTCCAGACTATTTTCCGGGGAGCTGTTTTTT. Protein product: CASSSRLFSGELFF.

In the case of this clone: A read error may account for a junction end that differs from germline. The rearrangement links TRBV19 to TRBJ2-5; 9 bases align to TRBD1. The CDR3 sequence is 15 residues long. Germline V CDR1 and CDR2: LNHDA, SQIVND (reference sequence). The CDR3 protein is CASSEEQGAQETQYF. DNA of the CDR3: TGTGCCAGTAGTGAAGAACAGGGGGCCCAAGAGACCCAATACTTC.

The CDR3 DNA is TGTGCCAGCAGCCATAGAGGGGACAGGGAGAATGAAAAACTGTTTTTT. Translated: CASSHRGDRENEKLFF. The gene calls are TRBV4-2 and TRBJ1-4, with 9 bases aligning to TRBD1. Germline loops: CDR1 LGHNA, CDR2 YNFKEQ. Unmatched junction bases numbered 7, after V lost 3 bases and J lost 5 bases. This CDR3 contains 16 residues.

J is TRBJ2-7 and V is TRBV9; possibly TRBD2 for D (6 bases). Germline loops: CDR1 SGDLS, CDR2 YYNGEE. CDR3 length: 13 residues. V was clipped by 1 base and J by 6 bases, with 11 bases between them. The CDR3 here is CASSVSGVGEQYF. CDR3 in DNA: TGTGCCAGCAGCGTATCGGGGGTAGGCGAGCAGTACTTC.

Remarks on this clone: The same CDR3 is also encoded by other DNA sequences in this sample. The chain employs TRBV30 and TRBJ1-2, with 11 nucleotides matching TRBD1. In germline, CDR1 is GTSNPN, CDR2 SVGIG (reference sequence). This CDR3 has 13 amino acids. For the CDR3, the DNA is TGTGCTGGCCGGGACAGGGGGAGGCATGGCTACACCTTC. Protein: CAGRDRGRHGYTF.